This paragraph reports one T cell receptor (beta chain). Its matching antigen is unknown. This sample stems from a study of cytomegalovirus exposure and HLA in healthy donors. General study findings and limits: Among TCR beta chains, those listed as cytomegalovirus-associated numbered more than 150.

The ends were cut back, 2 bases at V and 0 bases at J, with 11 bases in the middle. This CDR3 is 15 amino acids long. CDR1 and CDR2 (germline): SGHRS, YFSETQ. Sequenced by immunoSEQ multiplex PCR; TCRdb stores in-frame clones only, minus some. The repertoire holds some 160,000 clones, more than 75% seen once, with 2.5% to 3.5% in the top ten. J is TRBJ1-1 and V is TRBV5-1; TRBD1 might be the D (5 bases). The TCR comes from a young man in good health and CMV-seronegative. Sequenced sample: PBMCs. The CDR3: CASSLKTDLNTEAFF. CDR3 coding DNA: TGCGCCAGCAGCTTAAAGACAGACTTGAACACTGAAGCTTTCTTT.